Sequencing of this T cell receptor beta chain was carried out in a study of OX40 agonist ivuxolimab in advanced cancers. About the study: Patients receiving dose escalation had hepatocellular carcinoma, melanoma, renal cell or head and neck cancer. Partial responses were achieved by three patients, one with hepatocellular carcinoma and two with cutaneous melanoma. General observations from the study: Clonal expansion was among the lowest in partial responders at 0.1-3.0 mg/kg, especially CD8+. The CD4+ and CD8+ T cells in the blood had expanded clonally by week 6 at 0.1 to 3.0 mg/kg.

To note about this clone: Antigen unknown.

Here immunoSEQ multiplex PCR was the method, and the copy in TCRdb shows in-frame clones only, minus some. Among 100,000 to 150,000 clones listed, 85% to 95% were seen once. Germline V CDR1 and CDR2: KGHSH, LQKENI. V lost 3 bases, J lost 0 bases, and 15 bases lay in between. The CDR3 has 17 residues. The input for sequencing was CD4+ or CD8+ T cells sorted from blood, taken in a trial of the OX40 agonist ivuxolimab. The TCR comes from an adult with an advanced solid tumor such as melanoma, head and neck, liver or kidney cancer. The rearrangement links TRBV18 to TRBJ1-5; D may be TRBD1 (6 bases). CDR3 coding DNA: TGTGCCAGCTCACCTATTGGACAGACTTATAGCAATCAGCCCCAGCATTTT. As protein: CASSPIGQTYSNQPQHF.